These T cell receptor beta chains were read from a single sample in a study of blood T cell repertoires in COVID-19. Only in-frame clones appear in the TCRdb table, and some are missing; sequencing was by immunoSEQ multiplex PCR. The data contain a few hundred thousand clones, roughly 83% of them singletons. Material for sequencing was peripheral blood. These receptors all stem from a man of 80 years or more with acute or convalescent COVID-19. Both conserved end residues are part of each CDR3. The D gene is left open where the match is weak. Clone size is not always given. Where it is, it says once, few, many or a class for expanded clones.

d_call j_call clone_size v_call cdr3_nt cdr3_aa
TRBD2 TRBJ2-7 NA TRBV5-6 TGTGCCAGCAGCCTTTTAGCGGGGGGGCCTTACGAGCAGTACTTC CASSLLAGGPYEQYF
NA TRBJ1-4 NA TRBV2 TGTGCCAGCAGTTTAAGGAGCGCCCTTAATGAAAAACTGTTTTTT CASSLRSALNEKLFF
NA TRBJ1-5 NA TRBV6-1 TGTGCCAGCAGTGAGATCGAGAATCAGCCCCAGCATTTT CASSEIENQPQHF
NA TRBJ2-1 NA TRBV4-3 TGCGCCAGCAGCAGTCGGGGTCAGCAGTTCTTC CASSSRGQQFF
NA TRBJ2-3 NA TRBV5-1 TGCGCCAGCAGGAGTGGAGGGTACAGCACAGATACGCAGTATTTT CASRSGGYSTDTQYF
TRBD1 TRBJ1-6 few TRBV19 TGTGCCAGTAGTAAGGGACAGGCTCCGGGGAATTCACCCCTCCACTTT CASSKGQAPGNSPLHF
NA TRBJ1-1 NA TRBV28 TGTGCCAGCACCCGGGCAGGAGGCATGAACACTGAAGCTTTCTTT CASTRAGGMNTEAFF
NA TRBJ2-1 NA TRBV6-6 TGTGCCAGCAGTTTGGGCCTGGCCAATGAGCAGTTCTTC CASSLGLANEQFF
NA TRBJ1-3 once TRBV19 TGTGCCAGTACCTTGGACAGTTTTGGAAACACCATATATTTT CASTLDSFGNTIYF
TRBD1 TRBJ1-2 NA TRBV27 TGTGCCAGCAGTCTGACAGGGGGACGAGGCTACACCTTC CASSLTGGRGYTF
NA TRBJ1-3 NA TRBV3-1/TRBV3-2 TGTGCCAGCAGGGGAGTGTCTGCGGACACCATATATTTT CASRGVSADTIYF
NA TRBJ1-5 NA TRBV19 TGTGCCAGTAGTAGCACAGGCCGCAATCAGCCCCAGCATTTT CASSSTGRNQPQHF
NA TRBJ1-5 NA TRBV18 TGTGCCAGCTCACCTGATGGGTTCGGGAATCAGCCCCAGCATTTT CASSPDGFGNQPQHF
NA TRBJ2-1 NA TRBV6-2/TRBV6-3 TGTGCCAGCAGCCTCACAGGGAGCTCCTACAATGAGCAGTTCTTC CASSLTGSSYNEQFF
TRBD1 TRBJ2-7 NA TRBV2 TGTGCCAGCACGGACAGGGGTTCAGACGAGCAGTACTTC CASTDRGSDEQYF
TRBD1 TRBJ2-7 NA TRBV3-1/TRBV3-2 TGTGCCAGCAGCCTTTCGGACAGGGGTGAGCAGTACTTC CASSLSDRGEQYF
TRBD2 TRBJ2-1 NA TRBV19 TGTGCCAGTAGTAAGGGAAGCGGGAGGGCCTTAGACAATGAGCAGTTCTTC CASSKGSGRALDNEQFF
NA TRBJ1-3 NA TRBV5-1 TGCGCCAGCAGCACAGGGACGGATAGCTCTGGAAACACCATATATTTT CASSTGTDSSGNTIYF
NA TRBJ1-2 NA TRBV7-9 TGTGCCAGCAGCTTTGAGGGAGGGGTCGAGGGCTACACCTTC CASSFEGGVEGYTF
TRBD1 TRBJ2-5 NA TRBV6-6 TGTGCCAGCAGTCCACAACCGGGACAGATCCAAGAGACCCAGTACTTC CASSPQPGQIQETQYF
TRBD1 TRBJ2-5 NA TRBV28 TGTGCCAGCAGTTTCCGTCGGACAGGGGTAAAGACCCAGTACTTC CASSFRRTGVKTQYF
NA TRBJ1-5 once TRBV7-2 TGTGCCAGCAGCTTAGGTTCGGTGCTCCACCAGCCCCAGCATTTT CASSLGSVLHQPQHF
NA TRBJ2-5 NA TRBV3-1/TRBV3-2 TGTGCCAGCAGCCAAGATCATGAGATAGCGACCCAGTACTTC CASSQDHEIATQYF
TRBD1 TRBJ1-5 few TRBV19 TGTGCCAGTAGTATAGGCAGGGACAGGACCTTCAATCAGCCCCAGCATTTT CASSIGRDRTFNQPQHF
TRBD1 TRBJ2-1 NA TRBV9 TGTGCCAGCAGCACCAGGGACAGCTTCTACAATGAGCAGTTCTTC CASSTRDSFYNEQFF
TRBD2 TRBJ2-1 NA TRBV4-2 TGTGCCAGCAGCCAATTAAGGAGGACTAGTGGCTACAATGAGCAGTTCTTC CASSQLRRTSGYNEQFF
TRBD1 TRBJ2-7 NA TRBV2 TGTGCCAGCCTCCTGGGACAGGGGGTTCGCGGCGAGCAGTACTTC CASLLGQGVRGEQYF
NA TRBJ2-2 NA TRBV3-1/TRBV3-2 TGTGCCAGCAGCCTCCTCTCGTCAGGTTCCGGGGAGCTGTTTTTT CASSLLSSGSGELFF
NA TRBJ1-5 NA TRBV2 TGTGCCAGCAGCCTTGGGGGCGGTTATACTAGCAATCAGCCCCAGCATTTT CASSLGGGYTSNQPQHF
TRBD2 TRBJ2-7 NA TRBV7-3 TGTGCCAGCAGCCCAGGGACTAGCGGGGAGAGTTGGGAGCAGTACTTC CASSPGTSGESWEQYF
TRBD1 TRBJ2-2 NA TRBV18 TGTGCCAGCTCACCCGTGGGACAGCCGAACACCGGGGAGCTGTTTTTT CASSPVGQPNTGELFF
TRBD2 TRBJ2-7 NA TRBV7-9 TGTGCCAGCAGCTCCCGACTAGCGGGAGGGGAAGAGCAGTACTTC CASSSRLAGGEEQYF
NA TRBJ2-7 NA TRBV2 TGTGCCAGCACCGCCGGGGGAGGCCTCTACGAGCAGTACTTC CASTAGGGLYEQYF
NA TRBJ2-5 NA TRBV29-1 TGCAGCGGGGAGGCAGCGCCGGAGACCCAGTACTTC CSGEAAPETQYF
TRBD1 TRBJ1-1 NA TRBV14 TGTGCCAGCAGCCAAGACCCGGTACAGGGGGACACTGAAGCTTTCTTT CASSQDPVQGDTEAFF
NA TRBJ1-3 NA TRBV11-3 TGTGCCAGCAGCCCCTCAGCTGGAAACACCATATATTTT CASSPSAGNTIYF
TRBD1 TRBJ2-7 NA TRBV7-2 TGTGCCAGCAGCCAGGGGGCCAATACCTACGAGCAGTACTTC CASSQGANTYEQYF
NA TRBJ1-1 NA TRBV19 TGTGCCAGTCGTCCTCAGGGGAACACTGAAGCTTTCTTT CASRPQGNTEAFF
TRBD2 TRBJ2-7 NA TRBV9 TGTGCCAGCAGCGCTAGGGAGGGCGAGCAGTACTTC CASSAREGEQYF
NA TRBJ2-1 NA TRBV11-2 TGTGCCAGCAGCTCCGGTAGCCTGGGTGGTGAGCAGTTCTTC CASSSGSLGGEQFF
NA TRBJ1-2 few TRBV9 TGTGCCAGCGGGAGTGAGGGGCGGGGCTATGGCTACACCTTC CASGSEGRGYGYTF
TRBD1 TRBJ1-1 NA TRBV7-8 TGTGCCAGCACAACAGGGGACGTGACTGAAGCTTTCTTT CASTTGDVTEAFF
TRBD1 TRBJ2-5 NA TRBV18 TGTGCCAGCTCACCACTTCCAGGGGGAGAGACCCAGTACTTC CASSPLPGGETQYF
TRBD2 TRBJ2-1 NA TRBV27 TGTGCCAGCAGTTTTTTAGGAAGCGGGAGAGGTAATGAGCAGTTCTTC CASSFLGSGRGNEQFF
TRBD1 TRBJ1-3 NA TRBV6-5 TGTGCCAGCATACAGGGGCCCTCTGGAAACACCATATATTTT CASIQGPSGNTIYF